This passage covers 24 T cell receptor beta chains from one sample sequenced in a study of shared T cell receptors in the human thymus. The protocol was immunoSEQ multiplex PCR, while the TCRdb copy is restricted to in-frame clones and leaves out a portion. The sample shows hundreds of thousands of clones, roughly 94% of them seen only once. Input material: thymocytes. These receptors all stem from a human donor.

The V gene is TRBV4-2, the J gene TRBJ2-5; 10 nucleotides align to TRBD2. Germline lookup yields CDR1 LGHNA and CDR2 YNFKEQ. The V and J ends lost 0 bases and 10 bases, in that order; junction bases with no gene match: 17. CDR3 size: 18 residues. CDR3 coding DNA: TGTGCCAGCAGCCAAGATCGGACAAATCTAGCGGGAGAAAGAAACCAGTACTTC. Amino acid sequence: CASSQDRTNLAGERNQYF.

The CDR3 region has the DNA TGTGCCAGCAGTGTCAAGGGGGGCATCGAGGACAATGAGCAGTTCTTC. Translated: CASSVKGGIEDNEQFF. J is TRBJ2-1 and V is TRBV2, with D perhaps matching TRBD1 or TRBD2 (6 bases each). V shed 4 bases and J shed 5 bases, with 18 bases lying between them. The CDR3 is made up of 16 amino acids. Germline CDR1 SNHLY, CDR2 FYNNEI.

V and J are TRBV18 and TRBJ1-3; no clear D gene. The length of the CDR3 is 18 residues. The germline V gene encodes CDR1 KGHSH and CDR2 LQKENI. V was clipped by 4 bases and J by 2 bases, with 21 bases between them. The CDR3 region is CASSHGSNPANTGNTIYF. The DNA of the CDR3 is TGTGCCAGCTCACACGGGTCCAATCCCGCGAATACTGGAAACACCATATATTTT.

The V gene is TRBV5-4, the J gene TRBJ2-7; D gene ambiguous. Per germline, CDR1 SGHNT and CDR2 YYREEE (reference sequence). Trimming shortened V by 3 bases and J by 2 bases, and 6 bases separated the two germline ends. The CDR3 is 12 residues long. The CDR3 nucleotides read TGTGCCAGCAGCTCGGACGCCTACGAGCAGTACTTC. Translated, it gives CASSSDAYEQYF. The variable domain in full, completed from reference TRBV5-4 and TRBJ2-7, reads ETGVTQSPTHLIKTRGQQVTLRCSSQSGHNTVSWYQQALGQGPQFIFQYYREEENGRGNFPPRFSGLQFPNYSSELNVNALELDDSALYLCASSSDAYEQYFGPGTRLTVT.

The chain joins TRBV4-1 to TRBJ2-1; D ambiguous. This CDR3 spans 14 amino acids. In germline, CDR1 is MGHRA, CDR2 YSYEKL. V was shortened by 4 bases and J by 1 base, with 8 bases between the two germline ends. CDR3 in amino acids: CASSPRASYNEQFF. Written as DNA, the CDR3 is TGCGCCAGCAGCCCTAGGGCGTCCTACAATGAGCAGTTCTTC.

This chain links TRBV18 with TRBJ1-1; 10 bases map to TRBD1. This CDR3 has 17 amino acids. V lost 3 bases, J lost 0 bases, and 7 bases stayed unmatched. From germline, CDR1 is KGHSH and CDR2 LQKENI. The CDR3 reads CASSPSDRGIMNTEAFF. DNA of the CDR3: TGTGCCAGCTCACCTTCGGACAGGGGGATAATGAACACTGAAGCTTTCTTT.

The chain links TRBV2 to TRBJ1-1, with a weak D call TRBD1 (5 bases). There are 14 residues in the CDR3. The V gene lost 7 bases and the J gene lost 1 base, with 13 bases spanning the gap. Looked up from germline, CDR1 is SNHLY and CDR2 is FYNNEI. CDR3 region: CASTRRDPNTEAFF. Here the CDR3 DNA reads TGTGCCAGCACCCGTCGGGACCCGAACACTGAAGCTTTCTTT.

CDR3 in amino acids: CASSPDREGEQYF. The CDR3 nucleotides read TGTGCCAGCAGCCCCGACAGGGAGGGCGAGCAGTACTTC. V gene TRBV11-1 combines with J gene TRBJ2-7; D tentatively reads TRBD1 or TRBD2 (7 bases each). The CDR3 spans 13 residues. Looked up from germline, CDR1 is SGHAT and CDR2 is FQDESV (reference sequence). Trimming left V 5 bases short and J 6 bases short, with 14 bases between.

The chain recombines TRBV5-1 with TRBJ1-3; 8 bases match TRBD1. Looked up from germline, CDR1 is SGHRS and CDR2 is YFSETQ. V gave up 4 bases and J gave up 4 bases; unmatched junction bases: 10. This CDR3 is 16 amino acids long. The CDR3 region is CASSRNQGAPGNTIYF. CDR3 bases: TGCGCCAGCAGCCGGAACCAGGGGGCGCCAGGAAACACCATATATTTT. The full variable domain, completed using reference TRBV5-1 and TRBJ1-3, is KAGVTQTPRYLIKTRGQQVTLSCSPISGHRSVSWYQQTPGQGLQFLFEYFSETQRNKGNFPGRFSGRQFSNSRSEMNVSTLELGDSALYLCASSRNQGAPGNTIYFGEGSWLTVV.

The chain couples TRBV6-5 to TRBJ1-4, with D possibly being TRBD1 (6 bases). Trimming pared 4 bases from V and 0 bases from J, leaving 12 bases between. The germline V gene has CDR1 MNHEY and CDR2 SVGAGI. The CDR3 extends over 16 amino acids. The CDR3 sequence is CASSSTGPATNEKLFF. The CDR3 DNA reads as TGTGCCAGCAGTTCCACAGGGCCCGCAACTAATGAAAAACTGTTTTTT.

This chain uses TRBV6-1 with TRBJ1-4, with D possibly matching TRBD1 (6 bases). Germline V gene sequence: CDR1 MNHNS, CDR2 SASEGT. This CDR3 has 18 amino acids. Trimming shortened V by 0 bases and J by 0 bases, and 14 bases separated the two germline ends. In nucleotides, the CDR3 is TGTGCCAGCAGTGAAGCGAAACGGGGGCGGGCAACTAATGAAAAACTGTTTTTT. Protein product: CASSEAKRGRATNEKLFF.

This clone was seen just once. The V and J genes are TRBV5-3 and TRBJ2-6, with no clear D. TRBV5-3 is recorded as an ORF, its role being uncertain. CDR3 length equals 18 residues. Trimming took 1 base from V and 0 from J, leaving 14 bases between them. The CDR3 sequence is CARSLLAVDISGANVLTF. DNA of the CDR3: TGTGCCAGAAGCTTGTTGGCAGTCGACATCTCTGGGGCCAACGTCCTGACTTTC.

This clone was counted once. The gene calls are TRBV9 and TRBJ1-1, with TRBD1 matching over 8 bases. Germline CDR1 is SGDLS and CDR2 is YYNGEE. With 0 bases clipped from V and 4 bases from J, the junction kept 11 bases outside the gene matches. This CDR3 is 17 amino acids long. In nucleotides, the CDR3 is TGTGCCAGCAGCGTAGGGACAGGGATATTTAGCAGCACTGAAGCTTTCTTT. Its protein product is CASSVGTGIFSSTEAFF. Combining the CDR3 with reference TRBV9 and TRBJ1-1 gives the whole variable domain DSGVTQTPKHLITATGQRVTLRCSPRSGDLSVYWYQQSLDQGLQFLIQYYNGEERAKGNILERFSAQQFPDLHSELNLSSLELGDSALYFCASSVGTGIFSSTEAFFGQGTRLTVV.

The V gene is TRBV25-1, the J gene TRBJ2-7, with D possibly being TRBD1 or TRBD2 (5 bases each). The germline gives CDR1 MGHDK, CDR2 SYGVNS. This CDR3 comprises 14 residues. V lost 8 bases, J lost 1 base, and 15 bases lay in between. CDR3 protein: CASAAGTGSYEQYF. Written as DNA, the CDR3 is TGTGCCAGCGCCGCCGGGACCGGTTCCTACGAGCAGTACTTC.

The rearrangement joins TRBV2 to TRBJ1-1; the match to TRBD1 covers 7 bases. V lost 6 bases, J lost 1 base, and 11 bases stayed unmatched. CDR1 and CDR2 (germline): SNHLY, FYNNEI. The CDR3 runs 16 residues. CDR3 nucleotide sequence: TGTGCCAGCAGCGAGCCGCGACAGGGCAAGAACACTGAAGCTTTCTTT. Its protein is CASSEPRQGKNTEAFF.

J is TRBJ2-5 and V is TRBV5-5; no reliable D call. Trimming shortened V by 4 bases and J by 5 bases, and 12 bases separated the two germline ends. This CDR3 contains 13 residues. Germline assignment: CDR1 SGHKS and CDR2 YYEKEE (reference sequence). This CDR3 is CASSLQVGETQYF. CDR3 sequence (DNA): TGTGCCAGCAGCCTGCAGGTTGGGGAGACCCAGTACTTC.

The genes are TRBV9 and TRBJ2-1, with a possible D match to TRBD1 (6 bases). This CDR3 contains 16 residues. Trimming stripped 3 bases from V and 4 bases from J, with 17 bases between. From germline, CDR1 is SGDLS and CDR2 YYNGEE. CDR3 nucleotide sequence: TGTGCCAGCAGCGGAGTCGGGGCAGGGGATTACAATGAGCAGTTCTTC. Amino acids: CASSGVGAGDYNEQFF.

This chain connects TRBV27 to TRBJ2-7; 8 bases are a match to TRBD1. The CDR3 totals 14 residues. CDR1 and CDR2 from the germline V gene are MNHEY and SMNVEV (reference sequence). Germline trimming cut 5 bases from V and 3 bases from J; bases unmatched to any gene: 6. CDR3 sequence: CASSPLDRGYEQYF. CDR3 sequence (DNA): TGTGCCAGCAGTCCGCTCGACAGGGGCTACGAGCAGTACTTC.

The gene calls are TRBV6-5 and TRBJ2-7, with D possibly matching TRBD1 (6 bases). CDR3 length equals 13 residues. Germline CDR1 is MNHEY and CDR2 is SVGAGI. The V gene lost 2 bases and the J gene lost 7 bases, with 12 bases spanning the gap. The CDR3 sequence: CASSYQGGREQYF. The CDR3 coding sequence is TGTGCCAGCAGTTACCAAGGGGGTCGGGAGCAGTACTTC.

Of note for this clone: The sample carries other DNA sequences with the same CDR3. V is TRBV5-1 and J is TRBJ2-2, with D tentatively TRBD1 (5 bases). The CDR3 spans 15 residues. Germline V CDR1 and CDR2: SGHRS, YFSETQ. The ends were cut back, 0 bases at V and 2 bases at J, with 8 bases in the middle. The DNA of the CDR3 is TGCGCCAGCAGCTTGGGACAGATAAACACCGGGGAGCTGTTTTTT. Amino acid sequence: CASSLGQINTGELFF.

The V and J genes are TRBV28 and TRBJ2-2, with D maybe TRBD1 (6 bases). The CDR3 is made up of 16 amino acids. Looked up from germline, CDR1 is MDHEN and CDR2 is SYDVKM. Trimming took off 5 bases at V and 7 bases at J, with 20 bases between the two ends. CDR3 sequence: CASSRGQIKGDGELFF. In nucleotides, the CDR3 is TGTGCCAGCAGTCGTGGTCAGATTAAGGGGGACGGGGAGCTGTTTTTT.

The chain links TRBV5-1 to TRBJ2-7; the match to TRBD1 covers 10 bases. The CDR3 is 14 residues long. Losses at the gene ends were 2 bases for V and 6 bases for J; bases not matched to a gene: 5. Germline loops: CDR1 SGHRS, CDR2 YFSETQ. The CDR3 nucleotides are TGCGCCAGCAGCTTAAGACAGGGGGCTAGCGAGCAGTACTTC. Its translation is CASSLRQGASEQYF.

The chain carries TRBV28 and TRBJ2-2; D ambiguous. Germline V gives CDR1 MDHEN, CDR2 SYDVKM. V was trimmed by 3 bases and J by 0 bases, leaving 11 bases between them. This CDR3 is 16 amino acids long. CDR3 protein: CASSFFRISNTGELFF. The CDR3, as DNA: TGTGCCAGCAGTTTTTTCAGGATATCGAACACCGGGGAGCTGTTTTTT.

Written as DNA, the CDR3 is TGTGCCAGCAGCCCAAAGGGACCGCCTGGGGAGACCCAGTACTTC. Amino acids: CASSPKGPPGETQYF. The chain employs TRBV7-2 and TRBJ2-5, with D perhaps TRBD1 or TRBD2 (5 bases each). From germline, CDR1 is SGHTA and CDR2 FQGNSA. The length of the CDR3 is 15 residues. The V gene lost 5 bases and the J gene lost 5 bases, with 18 bases spanning the gap.